This T cell receptor (beta chain) was retrieved from a study of shared clonotypes between healthy human individuals (dated by TCRdb to 2018 to 2020). Regarding the research as a whole: A couple of women and a few men aged 18 to 49 years were included in the cohort. To increase sequencing depth and limit assay-specific biases, different laboratories used diverse techniques to prepare libraries and sequence TCR repertoires. Blood TCR repertoires of a handful of healthy adults were deeply sequenced to estimate repertoire size and the extent of clonotype sharing between individuals. Per donor, three plates each were used for CD4 naive and CD4 memory, two for CD8 naive, and one for CD8 memory. Per donor, leukapheresis produced somewhere between about 0.94 and 9 billion PBMCs.

Using the deep immunoSEQ assay, multiplex PCR amplified TCR CDR3 regions from genomic DNA. Extracted genomic DNA from each cell subset was distributed evenly across all wells of several immunoSEQ 96-well plates, and each plate was treated as a replicate. For sorted subsets, approximately 200 ng of genomic DNA, equivalent to 25,000 to 30,000 T cell genomes, went into each replicate PCR. Purified libraries were measured with a Qubit 3.0 fluorometer, size-checked on a Bioanalyzer 2100, and measured again with the KAPA Library Quantification kit. Each immunoSEQ 96-well plate was sequenced on its own single-read 150-cycle Illumina NextSeq 550 flow cell. In the paper's pipeline: The immunoSEQ output contained only junctional sequences without quality scores, so filtering could not match that applied to full-length reads. To assign V/J genes and CDR3, sequences were annotated against IMGT germline references using PyIR, a Python wrapper for IgBLAST v1.9. Reads with weak V/J assignments (E-value above 1e-6), missing CDR3, stop codons, out-of-frame junctions, or ambiguous translated residues were removed. V3J clonotypes were defined by identical inferred V gene, J gene, and CDR3 amino acid sequence. Percentage overlap between repertoires was computed as shared unique clonotypes divided by the size of the smaller repertoire. Repertoire richness was assessed with RTK rarefaction, the Chao1 estimator, and Recon v2.1 estimates of unobserved clonotypes. For all TCRbeta clonotypes obtained by the gDNA method from several donors, generation probabilities were computed with OLGA. Imported from immuneACCESS, the table was reduced by TCRdb to in-frame sequences with V and J called. These copies leave out some clones; in studies compared against another copy, an unresolved V gene accounts for under half, and the cause of the remainder is not known. Clone size and the V and J calls come from that table; the DNA yielded D and trimming. The sample table lists a few million clones, approximately 92% of them with a count of one. The top ten clonotypes cover approximately 1.6% of the sample.

Findings and caveats that apply to the study as a whole: Pairwise subsampling indicated that sequencing depth was expected to affect the degree of clonotype sharing among donors. Sampling was limited to blood, and TCR repertoires in tissue likely differ from TCR repertoires in blood. Across a handful of donors, roughly 5.1% of naive CD4, roughly 3.3% of naive CD8, around 2.1% of memory CD4, and under 0.45% of memory CD8 clonotypes were shared. Clonotypes shared by all four sorted-subset donors showed higher generation probabilities than non-shared clonotypes. Larger estimated clonotype richness was generally found for naive subsets than for memory subsets. Rarefaction of sorted-subset datasets indicated incomplete sequencing despite the large sequencing depth. Because the study included a small number of donors, the genetic and exposure-history diversity represented was limited.

As for this clone: There is no known antigen for this receptor. Nothing much larger sits one base from this clone, and base qualities are not available.

For the CD8 naive samples, CD45RO-negative cells were positively selected for CCR7, yielding a CD45RA+CCR7+ population from which TemRA cells were excluded. Healthy HIV-negative adults with no recently reported acute infections or vaccinations were included as donors. All donors were Caucasian adults living in Nashville, Tennessee, USA. Blood was collected by leukapheresis, and PBMCs were isolated by Ficoll-Histopaque density gradient centrifugation and then cryopreserved in liquid nitrogen vapor phase. Analytical flow cytometry was used to check the purity and quantity of every magnetically sorted T cell population. From each sorted fraction, genomic DNA was isolated and quantified by UV absorbance on a Nanodrop 2000c. The trim is 0 bases for V and 3 bases for J, with a gap of 11 bases between the germline ends. Including cysteine and phenylalanine, the CDR3 has 16 amino acids. Only the CDR3 DNA stays, 48 bases, in frame from base 1. The germline V gene encodes CDR1 SEHNR and CDR2 FQNEAQ (reference sequence).

The source is a man between 18 and 29 years old in good health. Some clones in this sample may be carry-over from other donors' samples. The material sequenced was naive CD8+ T cells from PBMCs. Read against the paper, the sample's cell subset or site label means: CD45RA+CCR7+. The chain links TRBV7-9 with TRBJ2-2; possibly the D gene is TRBD2, per 6 matching bases. The CDR3 amino acid sequence is: CASSLAIGTHTGELFF. The DNA is TGTGCCAGCAGCTTAGCCATCGGGACTCACACCGGGGAGCTGTTTTTT.